This TCR beta chain is drawn from a study of T cell responses to AZD1222 COVID-19 vaccine. Across the study: Second doses that came at about 4 or about 12 weeks were put together.

The germline V and J ends were trimmed by 3 bases and 2 bases, with 10 bases remaining between them. Germline CDR1 SGHRS, CDR2 YFSETQ. This CDR3 has 14 residues. Study observations and caveats: Clonal diversity was possibly underestimated; the donors were predominantly white British and more often female. The study sampled repertoires only after the peak T cell response.

Note on this clone: The antigen remains unidentified.

Here immunoSEQ multiplex PCR was the method, and the copy in TCRdb shows in-frame clones only, minus some. Of about 180,000 clones listed, just over 85% are singletons. The TCR was taken from an adult in good health. The V and J genes are TRBV5-1 and TRBJ2-3; no clear D. The sequencing here drew on peripheral blood, taken on day 0 of AZD1222 vaccination. CDR3: CASSSAQYTDTQYF. The DNA of the CDR3 is TGCGCCAGCAGCTCTGCCCAGTACACAGATACGCAGTATTTT.